The next 27 T cell receptor beta chains were all read from a single sample in a study of T cell responses to AZD1222 COVID-19 vaccine. Sequencing was performed with immunoSEQ multiplex PCR; in TCRdb, only in-frame clones are kept and a portion is missing. The table records tens of thousands of clones, approximately 91% of them present only once. The material sequenced was peripheral blood, taken on day 0 of AZD1222 vaccination. The receptor set was obtained from an adult in good health.

The V gene is TRBV28, the J gene TRBJ2-5; the D gene is possibly TRBD2 (7 bases). The V end lost 2 bases, the J end lost 5 bases, and 21 bases lay between the germline ends. From germline, CDR1 is MDHEN and CDR2 SYDVKM. The CDR3 spans 17 residues. CDR3 sequence (DNA): TGTGCCAGCAGTTTAATCGTCTCCCGGGGGGCAGGGGAGACCCAGTACTTC. It encodes CASSLIVSRGAGETQYF.

The V and J genes are TRBV10-3 and TRBJ2-5, with D possibly being TRBD2 (6 bases). The CDR3 covers 13 residues. V was trimmed by 7 bases and J by 4 bases, leaving 13 bases between them. Germline V CDR1 and CDR2: ENHRY, SYGVKD. The CDR3 here is CAIMGLLGETQYF. Written as DNA, the CDR3 is TGTGCCATCATGGGACTTCTCGGAGAGACCCAGTACTTC.

The chain links TRBV2 to TRBJ1-1; D not resolved. The germline V gene encodes CDR1 SNHLY and CDR2 FYNNEI. V lost 4 bases and J lost 5, with 14 bases in between. The CDR3 loop spans 14 amino acids. This CDR3 is CASSVRDFWTEAFF. CDR3 DNA: TGTGCCAGCAGTGTCCGGGATTTTTGGACTGAAGCTTTCTTT.

The gene calls are TRBV28 and TRBJ1-3, with 8 bases identical to TRBD1. Trimming at V came to 10 bases and at J to 3 bases, leaving 5 bases not matched to a gene. CDR3 length: 13 amino acids. Germline values: CDR1 MDHEN, CDR2 SYDVKM. The DNA for the CDR3 is TGTGCCATTTCGGGACAGGTTGGAAACACCATATATTTT. The encoded protein is CAISGQVGNTIYF.

The V call is TRBV9, the J call TRBJ2-7; 10 bases are a match to TRBD1. The CDR3 extends over 14 amino acids. The V gene end was trimmed by 0 bases and the J gene end by 3 bases; junction bases not matched to a gene: 0. Per germline, CDR1 SGDLS and CDR2 YYNGEE. CDR3 residues: CASSVGDRGYEQYF. The CDR3 region has the DNA TGTGCCAGCAGCGTAGGGGACAGGGGCTACGAGCAGTACTTC.

The chain recombines TRBV6-6 with TRBJ2-7, with 9 nucleotides matching TRBD1. The CDR3 length is 15 residues. The ends lost 5 bases at V and 5 bases at J; junction bases unmatched: 10. Germline V gene sequence: CDR1 MNHNY, CDR2 SVGAGI (reference sequence). The CDR3 reads CASSPTGTGSHEQYF. The CDR3 DNA follows: TGTGCCAGCAGTCCCACAGGGACAGGGTCACACGAGCAGTACTTC.

The chain couples TRBV20-1 to TRBJ2-7; maybe TRBD1 (5 bases). Per germline, CDR1 DFQATT and CDR2 SNEGSKA (reference sequence). Between the trimmed V and J ends, which lost 3 bases and 0 bases, there was a span of 12 bases. The CDR3 consists of 14 residues. For the CDR3, the DNA is TGCAGTGCTAGTGGGGCCCCCAACTCCTACGAGCAGTACTTC. Translating gives CSASGAPNSYEQYF.

The CDR3 DNA reads TGTGCCAGTAGTATAACCGGGACAGGGCGAGGGGAGACCCAGTACTTC. Amino acid sequence: CASSITGTGRGETQYF. The chain employs TRBV19 and TRBJ2-5, with 9 bases fitting TRBD1. Trimming cost V 2 bases and J 5 bases; bases outside gene matches: 9. The length of the CDR3 is 16 residues. Germline V CDR1 and CDR2: LNHDA, SQIVND (reference sequence). Full variable domain (rest looked up from reference TRBV19 and TRBJ2-5): DGGITQSPKYLFRKEGQNVTLSCEQNLNHDAMYWYRQDPGQGLRLIYYSQIVNDFQKGDIAEGYSVSREKKESFPLTVTSAQKNPTAFYLCASSITGTGRGETQYFGPGTRLLVL.

The chain recombines TRBV7-2 with TRBJ2-3; 12 bases map to TRBD2. The CDR3 spans 15 residues. J was trimmed by 4 bases and V by 4 bases; bases with no gene match: 3. CDR1 SGHTA and CDR2 FQGNSA come from the germline V gene. CDR3 nucleotide sequence: TGTGCCAGCAGCTCCCTAGCGGGGGGGCCAGATACGCAGTATTTT. Translation gives CASSSLAGGPDTQYF.

The sample holds one count of this clone. The rearrangement links TRBV9 to TRBJ2-5; the D is unclear. In germline, CDR1 is SGDLS, CDR2 YYNGEE. V lost 2 bases to trimming and J lost 1 base, with 6 bases between them. There are 13 residues in the CDR3. CDR3 sequence: CASSVGLQETQYF. CDR3 bases: TGTGCCAGCAGCGTTGGCCTCCAAGAGACCCAGTACTTC.

The rearrangement uses TRBV7-9 and TRBJ2-3, with a tentative D call TRBD2 (6 bases). V lost 8 bases and J 0 bases, leaving 15 bases between the germline ends. Germline V gene lookup returns CDR1 SEHNR and CDR2 FQNEAQ (reference sequence). CDR3 size: 15 residues. The CDR3 DNA follows: TGTGCCAGCGGCGACGGGACTGCTAGCACAGATACGCAGTATTTT. This gives the protein CASGDGTASTDTQYF.

This clone was detected once. V is TRBV6-2 or TRBV6-3 and J is TRBJ1-1; the D gene is possibly TRBD1 (5 bases). The V gene lost 1 base and the J gene lost 4 bases, with 13 bases spanning the gap. Germline V gene data show CDR1 as MNHEY and CDR2 as SVGEGT. CDR3 size: 15 residues. CDR3 in DNA: TGTGCCAGCAGTTACTTCGGGACCAAAAGCACTGAAGCTTTCTTT. Translation: CASSYFGTKSTEAFF.

V usage is TRBV21-1 and J usage is TRBJ2-2; the table names TRBD1, a call not compared with the DNA. TRBV21-1 is assigned pseudogene status. CDR3 length: 18 amino acids. The CDR3 region is CASSKPGQGWVVTGELFF. In DNA form, the CDR3 reads TGTGCCAGCAGCAAACCGGGACAGGGCTGGGTCGTAACCGGGGAGCTGTTTTTT.

The rearrangement joins TRBV27 to TRBJ1-6; 12 nucleotides match TRBD1. The CDR3 has 18 amino acids. The V gene's germline CDR1 is MNHEY and CDR2 SMNVEV (reference sequence). The V gene end was trimmed by 3 bases and the J gene end by 6 bases; junction bases not matched to a gene: 9. The CDR3 region is CASSFEGGTGGLNSPLHF. For the CDR3, the DNA is TGTGCCAGCAGTTTCGAGGGGGGGACAGGGGGCCTTAATTCACCCCTCCACTTT.

The J gene is TRBJ2-2, the V gene TRBV15; D unclear. The CDR3 runs to 16 residues. Germline CDR1 reads LNHNV; CDR2 reads YYDKDF (reference sequence). Trimming took 3 bases from V and 1 from J, leaving 12 bases between them. The CDR3 spells CATSRRIVQNTGELFF. In DNA form, the CDR3 reads TGTGCCACCAGCAGGAGGATAGTACAGAACACCGGGGAGCTGTTTTTT.

The chain recombines TRBV18 with TRBJ2-5; D tentatively reads TRBD1 or TRBD2 (5 bases each). Between the trimmed V and J ends, which lost 0 bases and 5 bases, there was a span of 13 bases. Germline CDR1 is KGHSH and CDR2 is LQKENI. This CDR3 region has 15 residues. The CDR3 region is CASSPPSGSGETQYF. CDR3 coding DNA: TGTGCCAGCTCACCACCATCAGGGAGTGGTGAGACCCAGTACTTC.

This clone has only a few counts. V gene TRBV4-2 combines with J gene TRBJ2-7; the match to TRBD2 covers 7 bases. This CDR3 spans 15 amino acids. Germline lookup yields CDR1 LGHNA and CDR2 YNFKEQ. The V gene end was trimmed by 4 bases and the J gene end by 2 bases; junction bases not matched to a gene: 8. The CDR3 sequence is CASSRREGTPYEQYF. CDR3 coding DNA: TGTGCCAGCAGCCGAAGGGAGGGGACTCCCTACGAGCAGTACTTC.

The chain links TRBV20-1 to TRBJ2-3; D not resolved. The germline V gene encodes CDR1 DFQATT and CDR2 SNEGSKA (reference sequence). CDR3 length equals 11 residues. V lost 5 bases, J lost 4 bases, and 7 bases lay in between. The CDR3 DNA is TGCAGTGCTTGTGCGGCAGATACGCAGTATTTT. Translated: CSACAADTQYF.

The chain employs TRBV24-1 and TRBJ2-7; D perhaps matches TRBD1 (5 bases). Trimming took 2 bases from V and 4 from J, leaving 8 bases between them. This CDR3 has 13 amino acids. The germline CDR1 and CDR2 sequences are KGHDR and SFDVKD. CDR3 region: CATSDYQGYEQYF. CDR3 DNA: TGTGCCACCAGTGATTACCAGGGTTACGAGCAGTACTTC.

This chain joins TRBV19 and TRBJ1-1; 10 bases map to TRBD1. This CDR3 region has 15 residues. Germline loops: CDR1 LNHDA, CDR2 SQIVND (reference sequence). V was pared by 4 bases and J by 0 bases, with 2 bases of the junction left unmatched. CDR3 sequence: CASSTGQGLNTEAFF. CDR3 DNA sequence: TGTGCCAGTAGTACGGGACAGGGGTTGAACACTGAAGCTTTCTTT.

V gene TRBV20-1 combines with J gene TRBJ2-1; D is perhaps TRBD2 (5 bases). Germline-derived CDR1 and CDR2 are DFQATT and SNEGSKA (reference sequence). There are 20 residues in the CDR3. The V and J ends lost 3 bases and 4 bases respectively, with 31 bases between them. This chain's CDR3 is CSASPSAGNPGGGLYNEQFF. The CDR3 bases are TGCAGTGCTAGTCCCTCGGCAGGAAACCCAGGCGGCGGGCTTTACAATGAGCAGTTCTTC.

This chain connects TRBV5-6 to TRBJ1-4; TRBD1 might be the D (6 bases). V lost 2 bases and J 7 bases, leaving 9 bases between the germline ends. This CDR3 has 13 residues. CDR1 SGHDT and CDR2 YYEEEE come from the germline V gene. The CDR3 region is CASSLRGAEKLFF. The CDR3 bases are TGTGCCAGCAGCTTAAGGGGGGCTGAAAAACTGTTTTTT.

This chain links TRBV11-3 with TRBJ2-2; TRBD1 matches 7 bases. Germline trimming cut 4 bases from V and 5 bases from J; bases unmatched to any gene: 10. The germline V gene has CDR1 SGHNT and CDR2 YENEEA. The CDR3 spans 16 residues. The DNA for the CDR3 is TGTGCCAGCAGCTCCTACCGACAGGGAACGACCGGGGAGCTGTTTTTT. This codes for CASSSYRQGTTGELFF. The whole variable domain, remainder taken from reference TRBV11-3 and TRBJ2-2, is EAGVVQSPRYKIIEKKQPVAFWCNPISGHNTLYWYLQNLGQGPELLIRYENEEAVDDSQLPKDRFSAERLKGVDSTLKIQPAELGDSAVYLCASSSYRQGTTGELFFGEGSRLTVL.

The genes are TRBV27 and TRBJ1-6, with 10 bases matching TRBD1. J lost 4 bases, V lost 6 bases, and 9 bases had no gene match. The CDR3 sequence is 17 residues long. CDR1 and CDR2 from the germline V gene are MNHEY and SMNVEV (reference sequence). CDR3 region: CASRPTGTGVYNSPLHF. The CDR3 DNA reads as TGTGCCAGCAGACCTACCGGGACAGGGGTTTATAATTCACCCCTCCACTTT.

The V and J genes are TRBV2 and TRBJ1-5; a possible D gene is TRBD1 (6 bases). In germline, CDR1 is SNHLY, CDR2 FYNNEI. Trimming cost V 3 bases and J 0 bases, with 9 bases left between them. CDR3 length: 15 amino acids. CDR3 sequence: CASSESGDSNQPQHF. The CDR3 nucleotides are TGTGCCAGCAGTGAGTCAGGGGATAGCAATCAGCCCCAGCATTTT.

V is TRBV5-1 and J is TRBJ1-1; D is uncertain. Germline V lookup: CDR1 SGHRS, CDR2 YFSETQ. The germline V and J ends were trimmed by 4 bases and 4 bases, with 14 bases remaining between them. The CDR3 is made up of 14 amino acids. The CDR3 DNA reads TGCGCCAGCAGCCGCGGCCAGGAAAGCACTGAAGCTTTCTTT. Amino acid sequence: CASSRGQESTEAFF. The whole variable domain, remainder taken from reference TRBV5-1 and TRBJ1-1, is KAGVTQTPRYLIKTRGQQVTLSCSPISGHRSVSWYQQTPGQGLQFLFEYFSETQRNKGNFPGRFSGRQFSNSRSEMNVSTLELGDSALYLCASSRGQESTEAFFGQGTRLTVV.

The chain uses TRBV29-1 and TRBJ1-2; 9 bases map to TRBD1. Per the germline V gene, CDR1 is SQVTM and CDR2 is ANQGSEA. Trimming cost V 4 bases and J 5 bases; bases outside gene matches: 8. The CDR3 loop spans 14 amino acids. The CDR3: CSVVPGTGNYGYTF. CDR3 DNA sequence: TGCAGCGTTGTCCCCGGGACAGGGAATTATGGCTACACCTTC.